The source of this T cell receptor (beta chain) is a study of T-cell reconstitution after alpha-beta-depleted transplantation in children. General study results and limits: It was reported that alpha-beta T cells came from several hundred expanded graft clones (about two months after transplant).

Concerning this clonotype: Its antigen is unknown.

V was clipped by 3 bases and J by 5 bases, with 14 bases between them. The germline V gene has CDR1 LNHNV and CDR2 YYDKDF (reference sequence). CDR3 length equals 15 residues. For TCRbeta, the library was prepared with unique molecular identifiers. TCRdb ran MiXCR on the PCR reads and lists one entry per CDR3 protein. The sample lists about a million distinct CDR3 sequences, about 30% occurring once. Material: PBMCs, mostly from graft donor cells, obtained 360 days after TCRalphabeta/CD19-depleted stem cell transplant. The chain combines TRBV15 with TRBJ2-1; D remains ambiguous. The clonotype originates from a boy in the first two years of life who had a stem cell transplant for SCID, so the T cells may come from the graft donor. The CDR3 reads CATSSVYPLNNEQFF. DNA of the CDR3: TGTGCCACCAGCAGCGTTTACCCACTAAACAATGAGCAGTTCTTC.